The 32 T cell receptor beta chains presented below share a single source sample, sequenced in a study of shared clonotypes between healthy human individuals. Sequencing was performed with immunoSEQ multiplex PCR; in TCRdb, only in-frame clones are kept and a portion is missing. The sample contains about 980,000 clones, 60% to 85% of which appear only once. Sequenced: memory CD4+ T cells sorted from blood. Sample subset: CD45RA-negative fraction. Receptors originate from a man between 18 and 35 years old in good health.

J is TRBJ2-5 and V is TRBV27; D possibly corresponds to TRBD2 (6 bases). The CDR3 extends over 16 amino acids. Trimming cost V 2 bases and J 2 bases, with 15 bases left between them. Per germline, CDR1 MNHEY and CDR2 SMNVEV (reference sequence). The CDR3 DNA sequence: TGTGCCAGCAGTTTAATCACTACGGGGAGGCAAGAGACCCAGTACTTC. This translates into CASSLITTGRQETQYF.

The count of this clone is one. Additional DNA sequences in this sample encode the identical CDR3. The V gene is TRBV5-1, the J gene TRBJ2-3; the match to TRBD2 covers 7 bases. V shed 4 bases, J shed 0 bases, and the junction held 2 bases outside the gene matches. This CDR3 has 14 amino acids. Germline loops: CDR1 SGHRS, CDR2 YFSETQ. CDR3 sequence (DNA): TGCGCCAGCAGCCTAGCGGCTAGCACAGATACGCAGTATTTT. This encodes CASSLAASTDTQYF.

The genes are TRBV6-5 and TRBJ2-7, with D maybe TRBD2 (6 bases). Germline CDR1 is MNHEY and CDR2 is SVGAGI. The CDR3 totals 13 residues. V was clipped by 4 bases and J by 5 bases, with 12 bases between them. The chain's CDR3 is CASSSGVRHEQYF. The CDR3 DNA follows: TGTGCCAGCAGTTCGGGGGTTCGGCACGAGCAGTACTTC.

This chain uses TRBV2 with TRBJ2-1, with 9 bases lining up with TRBD1. The CDR3 has 15 residues. Germline trimming cut 5 bases from V and 9 bases from J; bases unmatched to any gene: 11. CDR1 SNHLY and CDR2 FYNNEI come from the germline V gene. CDR3 nucleotide sequence: TGTGCCAGCAGTACCCAACAGGGGGCGCAGGTTGAGCAGTTCTTC. Protein: CASSTQQGAQVEQFF.

This sequence joins TRBV30 and TRBJ2-5; TRBD2 matches at 11 bases. This CDR3 is built from 14 residues. The junction had 6 bases not matched to a gene; V was cut back by 3 bases and J by 6 bases. Germline assignment: CDR1 GTSNPN and CDR2 SVGIG (reference sequence). The CDR3 coding sequence is TGTGCCTGGAGACTAGCGGGGGCGATAAAGACCCAGTACTTC. Protein sequence: CAWRLAGAIKTQYF.

This chain connects TRBV27 to TRBJ2-7, with 10 nucleotides matching TRBD1. V lost 6 bases, J lost 1 base, and 9 bases stayed unmatched. Germline V gene data show CDR1 as MNHEY and CDR2 as SMNVEV (reference sequence). The CDR3 is made up of 16 amino acids. CDR3 amino acids: CASRSLGTGVSYEQYF. In DNA form, the CDR3 reads TGTGCCAGCAGGTCCCTCGGGACAGGGGTATCCTACGAGCAGTACTTC.

V and J are TRBV20-1 and TRBJ2-7; D is ambiguous. CDR3 length: 11 residues. V lost 1 base to trimming and J lost 6 bases, with 7 bases between them. Per germline, CDR1 DFQATT and CDR2 SNEGSKA (reference sequence). CDR3 sequence reads: CSARVASEQYF. DNA of the CDR3: TGCAGTGCTAGAGTTGCATCCGAGCAGTACTTC.

This clone was counted a few times. The V gene is TRBV7-9, the J gene TRBJ1-1; no definite D call. Per germline, CDR1 SEHNR and CDR2 FQNEAQ (reference sequence). The CDR3 has 15 residues. V was trimmed by 0 bases and J by 4 bases, leaving 12 bases between them. CDR3 region: CASSLARLGGTEAFF. The CDR3 nucleotides are TGTGCCAGCAGCTTAGCGCGTCTGGGCGGCACTGAAGCTTTCTTT.

This clone was seen only a few times. The V gene is TRBV5-1, the J gene TRBJ2-3, with 10 positions matching TRBD1. The V gene's germline CDR1 is SGHRS and CDR2 YFSETQ. This CDR3 has 15 amino acids. Losses at the gene ends were 2 bases for V and 1 base for J; bases not matched to a gene: 1. CDR3 amino acids: CASSFGQGGTDTQYF. CDR3 sequence (DNA): TGCGCCAGCAGCTTCGGACAGGGGGGCACAGATACGCAGTATTTT.

This clone was observed a few times. V gene TRBV5-1 combines with J gene TRBJ2-7; TRBD2 aligns across 9 bases. The V and J ends lost 6 bases and 0 bases, in that order; junction bases with no gene match: 4. CDR1 is SGHRS, CDR2 YFSETQ, per germline. The CDR3 loop spans 14 amino acids. CDR3: CASTRTSDSYEQYF. CDR3 DNA sequence: TGCGCCAGCACACGGACTAGCGACTCCTACGAGCAGTACTTC.

This clone was detected ten times or more. V gene TRBV4-3 combines with J gene TRBJ1-2; D possibly corresponds to TRBD1 (6 bases). V gave up 1 base and J gave up 4 bases, with 19 bases separating them. Germline lookup yields CDR1 LGHNA and CDR2 YSLEER. The CDR3 sequence is 17 residues long. The CDR3 coding sequence is TGCGCCAGCAGCCAAGGAGCAGGGGACCTCCTCGTCTATGGCTACACCTTC. This translates into CASSQGAGDLLVYGYTF.

This chain connects TRBV25-1 to TRBJ1-2, with D possibly being TRBD1 (6 bases). The germline V and J ends were trimmed by 2 bases and 7 bases, with 20 bases remaining between them. The CDR3 contains 16 residues. CDR1 is MGHDK, CDR2 SYGVNS, per germline. CDR3 sequence: CASSEGGAGPRPGYTF. The CDR3 DNA reads TGTGCCAGCAGTGAAGGGGGGGCCGGGCCCCGGCCTGGCTACACCTTC.

This clone has a count of ten or more. CDR3 coding DNA: TGTGCCAGCAGCGAATCGGGACAGGGGGCGCGTACGGGCTACACCTTC. Translated: CASSESGQGARTGYTF. The V call is TRBV9, the J call TRBJ1-2; 12 bases fit TRBD1. V shed 3 bases, J shed 8 bases, and the junction held 11 bases outside the gene matches. The germline V gene has CDR1 SGDLS and CDR2 YYNGEE. CDR3 length: 16 amino acids.

The V gene is TRBV30, the J gene TRBJ2-7; D may match TRBD1 or TRBD2 (5 bases each). This CDR3 is 13 amino acids long. In germline, CDR1 is GTSNPN, CDR2 SVGIG (reference sequence). V was pared by 1 base and J by 8 bases, with 15 bases between. CDR3 sequence: CAWSGGIPTQQYF. DNA for the CDR3: TGTGCCTGGAGTGGGGGGATCCCAACGCAGCAGTACTTC.

The chain couples TRBV5-4 to TRBJ2-5; D not certain. CDR1 and CDR2 (germline): SGHNT, YYREEE (reference sequence). CDR3 size: 16 residues. The ends were cut back, 3 bases at V and 2 bases at J, with 17 bases in the middle. CDR3 nucleotide sequence: TGTGCCAGCAGCTCTCGCCAAGCCGGATCTCAAGAGACCCAGTACTTC. Translated: CASSSRQAGSQETQYF.

V is TRBV7-8 and J is TRBJ2-3; the match to TRBD2 covers 11 bases. CDR1 is SGHVS, CDR2 FQNEAQ, per germline. This CDR3 spans 16 amino acids. Unmatched junction bases numbered 5, after V lost 6 bases and J lost 0 bases. The CDR3 loop reads CASRPLAGVSTDTQYF. CDR3 nucleotides: TGTGCCAGCAGGCCACTAGCGGGAGTTAGCACAGATACGCAGTATTTT. Full variable domain (remainder filled in from reference TRBV7-8 and TRBJ2-3): GAGVSQSPRYKVAKRGQDVALRCDPISGHVSLFWYQQALGQGPEFLTYFQNEAQLDKSGLPSDRFFAERPEGSVSTLKIQRTQQEDSAVYLCASRPLAGVSTDTQYFGPGTRLTVL.

In its sample, this clone was seen many times. The chain recombines TRBV15 with TRBJ2-2; D not certain. This CDR3 comprises 14 residues. Trimming cost V 0 bases and J 4 bases, with 6 bases left between them. Germline loops: CDR1 LNHNV, CDR2 YYDKDF (reference sequence). The DNA for the CDR3 is TGTGCCACCAGCAGAGAAGGCAGCACCGGGGAGCTGTTTTTT. This sequence encodes CATSREGSTGELFF.

The chain recombines TRBV7-2 with TRBJ2-5, with TRBD2 matching 10 bases. V lost 7 bases, J lost 5 bases, and 7 bases stayed unmatched. The germline V gene encodes CDR1 SGHTA and CDR2 FQGNSA. This CDR3 has 14 residues. CDR3 sequence: CASIQPGLAETQYF. CDR3 bases: TGTGCCAGCATCCAACCGGGACTAGCGGAGACCCAGTACTTC.

The genes are TRBV11-3 and TRBJ2-7; D gene ambiguous. V was clipped by 1 base and J by 6 bases, with 7 bases between them. There are 12 residues in the CDR3. Germline assignment: CDR1 SGHNT and CDR2 YENEEA. CDR3 DNA: TGTGCCAGCAGCTTAGGCCTCCGCGAGCAGTACTTC. This translates into CASSLGLREQYF.

This CDR3 reads CASSKTGTRGDTIYF. The DNA for the CDR3 is TGTGCCAGTAGTAAAACCGGGACAAGGGGAGACACCATATATTTT. The rearrangement uses TRBV19 and TRBJ1-3; possible D gene TRBD1, 6 bases. CDR3 length: 15 residues. From germline, CDR1 is LNHDA and CDR2 SQIVND (reference sequence). Trimming took 4 bases from V and 8 from J, leaving 18 bases between them.

CDR3 residues: CASSQDNRGYGYTF. The CDR3 bases are TGCGCCAGCAGCCAAGATAACAGGGGTTATGGCTACACCTTC. The rearrangement links TRBV4-1 to TRBJ1-2, with 7 bases identical to TRBD1. The CDR3 spans 14 residues. V lost 0 bases and J lost 5; bases outside the gene matches: 3. The germline CDR1 and CDR2 sequences are MGHRA and YSYEKL.

The chain is built from TRBV9 and TRBJ2-7; TRBD1 is a possible D gene (5 bases). The CDR3 is 13 amino acids. V shed 4 bases and J shed 4 bases, with 12 bases lying between them. Germline CDR1 is SGDLS and CDR2 is YYNGEE. The CDR3 sequence: CASSTGPGYEQYF. Here the CDR3 DNA reads TGTGCCAGCAGCACAGGTCCCGGGTACGAGCAGTACTTC.

A single count supports this clone. The chain has TRBV29-1 and TRBJ2-1, with D perhaps TRBD1 (5 bases). V lost 5 bases to trimming and J lost 6 bases, with 14 bases between them. Germline-derived CDR1 and CDR2 are SQVTM and ANQGSEA. The CDR3 is 13 residues long. In nucleotides, the CDR3 is TGCAGCGTTCGACCAGGGTCGACCAATGAGCAGTTCTTC. Encoded protein: CSVRPGSTNEQFF.

The chain links TRBV5-3 to TRBJ1-5; a weak D match, TRBD1 (5 bases). TRBV5-3 is reported as an ORF; its role is uncertain. There are 14 residues in the CDR3. V shed 4 bases and J shed 2 bases, with 10 bases lying between them. The CDR3 DNA follows: TGTGCCAGAAGCCTGGGACCGCGCAATCAGCCCCAGCATTTT. Protein sequence: CARSLGPRNQPQHF.

Here the CDR3 reads CASSWTVLHTEAFF. CDR3 nucleotide sequence: TGTGCCAGCAGCTGGACAGTTCTCCACACTGAAGCTTTCTTT. The chain has TRBV5-5 and TRBJ1-1, with D possibly TRBD1 on 6 matching bases. V dropped 3 bases and J dropped 3 bases, with 12 bases sitting between them. This CDR3 is 14 amino acids long. The germline gives CDR1 SGHKS, CDR2 YYEKEE (reference sequence). Variable domain in full (rest from reference TRBV5-5 and TRBJ1-1): DAGVTQSPTHLIKTRGQQVTLRCSPISGHKSVSWYQQVLGQGPQFIFQYYEKEERGRGNFPDRFSARQFPNYSSELNVNALLLGDSALYLCASSWTVLHTEAFFGQGTRLTVV.

The chain recombines TRBV14 with TRBJ2-7, with unresolved D. V lost 3 bases and J 0 bases, leaving 6 bases between the germline ends. This CDR3 has 13 residues. Per germline, CDR1 SGHDN and CDR2 FVKESK. The DNA of the CDR3 is TGTGCCAGCAGCCAGGGCTACTCCTACGAGCAGTACTTC. Its protein product is CASSQGYSYEQYF.

This chain links TRBV18 with TRBJ1-1; perhaps TRBD1 as D (6 bases). V lost 6 bases and J 1 base, leaving 18 bases between the germline ends. The CDR3 runs to 16 residues. Germline assignment: CDR1 KGHSH and CDR2 LQKENI. The CDR3 sequence: CASSRTGIMGNTEAFF. The DNA for the CDR3 is TGTGCCAGCTCTAGAACAGGGATTATGGGGAACACTGAAGCTTTCTTT.

In nucleotides, the CDR3 is TGTGCCAGCAGCCCCCGCAGGGAGCTGTTTTTT. Its translation is CASSPRRELFF. This rearrangement joins TRBV28 to TRBJ2-2, with no clear D. CDR1 MDHEN and CDR2 SYDVKM come from the germline V gene. This CDR3 is 11 amino acids long. Trimming removed 6 bases from V and 9 bases from J, with 8 bases in between.

This chain joins TRBV7-2 and TRBJ1-4; D is uncertain. From germline, CDR1 is SGHTA and CDR2 FQGNSA. V was shortened by 0 bases and J by 3 bases, with 2 bases between the two germline ends. The CDR3 length is 13 residues. This chain's CDR3 is CASSLAANEKLFF. The CDR3 nucleotides are TGTGCCAGCAGCTTAGCCGCTAATGAAAAACTGTTTTTT.

The V gene is TRBV2, the J gene TRBJ2-5; D might be TRBD2 (5 bases). CDR3 length: 14 amino acids. CDR1 is SNHLY, CDR2 FYNNEI, per germline. The V and J ends lost 6 bases and 2 bases respectively, with 13 bases between them. CDR3 nucleotides: TGTGCCAGCAGAACCCCGGGAAGGCAAGAGACCCAGTACTTC. Its protein is CASRTPGRQETQYF.

The chain recombines TRBV25-1 with TRBJ2-5; 9 bases match TRBD1. V gave up 1 base and J gave up 5 bases; unmatched junction bases: 8. Germline CDR1 is MGHDK and CDR2 is SYGVNS. CDR3 size: 16 residues. The CDR3 DNA follows: TGTGCCAGCAGTGAATCCAGGACAGGGGCCGGGGAGACCCAGTACTTC. Translated, it gives CASSESRTGAGETQYF. Drawing the rest from reference TRBV25-1 and TRBJ2-5, the complete variable domain is EADIYQTPRYLVIGTGKKITLECSQTMGHDKMYWYQQDPGMELHLIHYSYGVNSTEKGDLSSESTVSRIRTEHFPLTLESARPSHTSQYLCASSESRTGAGETQYFGPGTRLLVL.

This sequence joins TRBV30 and TRBJ2-7; D remains unclear. Germline V gene sequence: CDR1 GTSNPN, CDR2 SVGIG (reference sequence). There are 14 residues in the CDR3. The germline V and J ends were trimmed by 2 bases and 1 base, with 12 bases remaining between them. CDR3 sequence reads: CAWSRTAESYEQYF. The CDR3 region has the DNA TGTGCCTGGAGTAGGACGGCCGAATCCTACGAGCAGTACTTC.